This T cell receptor (beta chain) was sequenced for a study of cytomegalovirus exposure and HLA in healthy donors. In the study overall: The study's early data release held tens of millions of unique TCRs from HLA-typed donors.

These donors counted as nominally healthy when sampled, but unrecorded immune exposures were likely. PCR involved 60 Vbeta and 13 Jbeta primers. Some clones are missing from TCRdb's copy, which holds only in-frame ones; the method was immunoSEQ multiplex PCR. Found here are over 90,000 clones, 77% of them singletons; the top ten hold more than 9.5%. The CDR3 runs 14 residues. Germline-derived CDR1 and CDR2 are SGDLS and YYNGEE. V lost 1 base to trimming and J lost 4 bases; unmatched junction nucleotides: 1. The sample consisted of PBMCs. This clonotype was sampled from a male donor in good health and CMV-seropositive. The gene calls are TRBV9 and TRBJ2-1, with 8 bases matching TRBD1. The CDR3 DNA reads TGTGCCAGCAGCGTACAGGGGGCATACAATGAGCAGTTCTTC. Its protein is CASSVQGAYNEQFF.